This TCR beta chain appears in the sequencing data of a study of blood T cell repertoires in COVID-19 (dated by TCRdb to 2020 to 2022). For context, the study as a whole: Collaborator samples came from the United States, Italy and Spain and covered acute and convalescent phases of COVID-19. The prospective study material was composed of cDNA or gDNA derived from T cells, B-cell-depleted T cells, or PBMCs. Deeply sampled blood TCRbeta repertoires from subjects exposed to, actively infected with, or recovered from COVID-19 were included in the dataset. The repertoires were released in a freely available public database meant as a resource for research on the immune response to SARS-CoV-2. The samples were drawn from two sources: the first 160 participants of the ongoing ImmuneRACE study, and 1,000 to 1,500 subjects contributed by 6 global collaborators. Nearly every sample came with metadata listing a de-identified subject ID, COVID-19 status, age in years and sex. Where HLA class I and class II types were available, the types were taken from metadata supplied by the sample provider, not from assay-based typing. The full study reports these points: How much clinical and demographic metadata was included differed by source and by participant, and the metadata was provided uncurated.

CDR1 LNHDA and CDR2 SQIVND were looked up in the germline V gene (reference sequence). V is trimmed back by 8 bases and J by 5 bases, and the junction contains 8 bases that no gene match accounts for. The CDR3 runs 14 amino acids, cysteine and phenylalanine included. Only the CDR3 DNA stays, 42 bases, in frame from base 1. TCRbeta CDR3 regions were amplified from genomic DNA by means of the immunoSEQ Assay, a bias-controlled multiplex PCR. Per the original workflow: The number of nucleated cells in each sample was estimated from the amplification of reference gene primers within the assay. To quantify the absolute abundance of each unique TCRbeta CDR3 rearrangement, sequence reads were collapsed and filtered. Productive Simpson clonality was computed per sample as the square root of Simpson's diversity index over productive rearrangements. As stored in TCRdb, this immuneACCESS dataset retains in-frame rearrangements with V and J assigned. A fraction of the clones does not appear; measured against another copy, unresolved V genes explain less than half of the discrepancy, and the remainder lacks a known reason. D and trimming come from the DNA, and the V and J calls and clone size come from that table. The sample table lists tens of thousands of clones, about 85% of them with a count of one. The top ten clones comprise under 3% of the sample.

A remark on this clone: The target of this receptor is not known. No base qualities exist here, and no much larger clone lies one base off it.

Whole blood was collected in K2EDTA tubes by collaborating institutions according to the institutions' own protocols. Collaborator samples were shipped for TCRbeta analysis as frozen whole blood, isolated PBMCs, or DNA extracted from either sample type. The chain joins TRBV19 to TRBJ1-1; the central 10 bases match TRBD1. Sequencing was done on a sample of peripheral blood. The TCR originated in a woman aged 50 to 60 with active or convalescent COVID-19. The CDR3 protein: CASRTGGLWTEAFF. Here is the DNA: TGTGCCAGTCGGACAGGGGGTTTGTGGACTGAAGCTTTCTTT.